This T cell receptor (beta chain) was documented in a study of shared clonotypes between healthy human individuals. Each sorted subset replicate got 200 ng genomic DNA, 25,000 to 35,000 genomes. Clones were sequenced by immunoSEQ multiplex PCR, and TCRdb holds only the in-frame ones, with some missing. The repertoire consists of some 360,000 clones, with roughly 70% occurring once and the leading ten covering over 9.5%. With respect to this clone: Its antigen is not known.

The healthy adult donors were HIV-negative and reported no recent acute infections or vaccinations. General study findings and limits: When naive CD4 clonotypes were compared across a handful of donors, about 4.8% were shared.

The CDR3 sequence is 13 residues long. Deletions cut 3 bases from V and 1 base from J, with 6 bases between. Per germline, CDR1 SEHNR and CDR2 FQNEAQ (reference sequence). This TCR came from a man aged 30 to 39 in good health. Material for sequencing was memory CD4+ T cells sorted from blood. Noted subset: CD45RA-negative fraction. The rearrangement joins TRBV7-9 to TRBJ1-1; D gene uncertain. In DNA, the CDR3 is TGTGCCAGCAGCTTTATTCCGAACACTGAAGCTTTCTTT. This sequence encodes CASSFIPNTEAFF.